This T cell receptor beta chain emerged from a study of blood T cell repertoires in COVID-19. Turning to the study itself: The cDNA or gDNA used as material had been derived from T cells, B-cell-depleted T cells, or PBMCs.

Participant age was about 18 to 100 years, and participants resided in roughly 24 US areas. Participants reported their clinical history, and cohort assignment relied on those reports. Original data processing: By means of reference gene primer amplification, nucleated cell counts were estimated. Assay used: immunoSEQ multiplex PCR; TCRdb lists only in-frame clones, some missing. The V and J calls and clone size come from that table; D and trimming were worked out from the DNA. The data hold under 150,000 clones, with 70% to 90% observed a single time. Germline V gene sequence: CDR1 MNHNS, CDR2 SASEGT. The CDR3 loop spans 15 amino acids. The trim removed 1 base at V and 0 bases at J, leaving 2 bases unmatched.

This clonotype was obtained from a woman in her forties or fifties who had recovered from COVID-19. Source material: PBMCs or T cells enriched from blood (not recorded which). The rearrangement joins TRBV6-1 to TRBJ1-2, with 7 bases identical to TRBD1. The DNA of the CDR3 is TGTGCCAGCAGTGAAGGAACAGGGGCTAACTATGGCTACACCTTC. Translated: CASSEGTGANYGYTF.